Sequencing of this T cell receptor beta chain was carried out in a study of blood T cell repertoires in COVID-19. Study details: From T cells, B-cell-depleted T cells, or PBMCs came the material, which was cDNA or gDNA.

This CDR3 is 14 amino acids long. The V and J ends lost 4 bases and 9 bases, in that order; junction bases with no gene match: 8. Germline V gene lookup returns CDR1 MGHRA and CDR2 YSYEKL. The data were produced by immunoSEQ multiplex PCR, yet TCRdb's version contains in-frame clones alone and is incomplete. The sample has 200,000 to 250,000 clones; just under 85% are singletons. The sequenced material came from PBMCs or T cells enriched from blood (not recorded which). The chain has TRBV4-1 and TRBJ1-1, with 10 bases that match TRBD1. The sequence was collected from a woman aged 35 to 49 with acute COVID-19. As DNA, the CDR3 is TGCGCCAGCAGCCCGGGTGGGACAGGGGAAAAAGCTTTCTTT. Amino acid sequence: CASSPGGTGEKAFF.